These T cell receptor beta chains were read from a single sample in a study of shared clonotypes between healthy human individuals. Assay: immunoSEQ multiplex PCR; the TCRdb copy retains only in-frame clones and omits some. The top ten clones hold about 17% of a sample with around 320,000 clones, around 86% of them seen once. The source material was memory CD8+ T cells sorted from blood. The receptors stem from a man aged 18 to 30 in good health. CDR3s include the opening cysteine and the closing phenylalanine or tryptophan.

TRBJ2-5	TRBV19	CASNLWGTGSQETQYF
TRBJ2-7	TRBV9	CASSVVGEAYEQYF
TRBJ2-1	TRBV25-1	CASMSGEQFF
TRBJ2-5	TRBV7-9	CASSPLAGVIQENQYF
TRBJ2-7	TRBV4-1	CASSQDVLVWREAYEQYF
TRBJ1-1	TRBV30	CAWRWGSGTEAFF
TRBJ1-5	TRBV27	CASKPQASNQPQHF
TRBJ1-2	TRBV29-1	CSVLGGRGMNREPHGYTF
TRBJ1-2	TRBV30	CAWRGVEQGNYGYTF
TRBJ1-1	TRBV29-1	CSVEQLGKLGTEAFF
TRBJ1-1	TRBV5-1	CASSLDTGTEAFF
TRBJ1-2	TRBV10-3	CAISDSWLGEGSYGYTF
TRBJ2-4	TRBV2	CASSEFGLGENIQYF
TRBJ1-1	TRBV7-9	CASSFIPGSGNTEAFF
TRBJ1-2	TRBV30	CAWSLTGTGGGGYTF
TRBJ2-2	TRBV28	CASTGVSGELFF
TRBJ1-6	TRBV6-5	CASSTLNNSPLHF
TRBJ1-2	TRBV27	CASSPDSANYGYTF
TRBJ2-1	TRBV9	CASSVGTGGAEQFF
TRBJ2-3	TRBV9	CASSAQQGILSTDTQYF
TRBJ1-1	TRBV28	CASTESPGAWDTEAFF
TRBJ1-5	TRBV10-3	CAISKGGTGNQPQHF
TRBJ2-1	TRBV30	CAWSFLGNEQFF
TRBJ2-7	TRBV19	CASSGQSYEQYF
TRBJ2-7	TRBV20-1	CSAREVSEQYF
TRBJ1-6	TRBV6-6	CASSLRSSYNSPLHF
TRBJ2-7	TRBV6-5	CASSYGTQGAYEQYF